The clone carrying this TCR beta chain was observed a handful of times. Using immunoSEQ multiplex PCR, the repertoire was profiled, and TCRdb retains in-frame clones only, with some absent. Here the sample spans roughly 500,000 clones, more than 75% being singletons. The sample originates from a study of shared T cell receptors in the human thymus. These data were also filed under a second study, of human thymus T cells. From that second work: Having surgery to correct congenital heart defects, healthy Finnish infants acted as the donors. Related work showed strongly overlapping thymic repertoires across unrelated individuals.

The sequence was obtained from a boy in the first two years of life with a congenital heart defect. The sequencing sample was made of thymocytes.

The CDR3, as DNA: TGTGCCAGCAGCTTACACAGGGGGCGACCTAGATCGGAGACCCAGTACTTC. This encodes CASSLHRGRPRSETQYF. The genes are TRBV7-6 and TRBJ2-5, with 9 bases lining up with TRBD1. J lost 5 bases, V lost 2 bases, and 12 bases had no gene match. Germline CDR1 reads SGHVS; CDR2 reads FNYEAQ. This CDR3 comprises 17 residues.